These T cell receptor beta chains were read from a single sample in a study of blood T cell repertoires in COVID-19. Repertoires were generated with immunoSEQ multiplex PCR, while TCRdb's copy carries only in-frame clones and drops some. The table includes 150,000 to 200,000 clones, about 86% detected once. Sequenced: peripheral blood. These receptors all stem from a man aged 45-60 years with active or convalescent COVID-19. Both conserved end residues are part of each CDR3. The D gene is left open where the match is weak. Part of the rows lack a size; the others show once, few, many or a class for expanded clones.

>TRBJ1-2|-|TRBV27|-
CASSLSNQGTNNYGYTF
TGTGCCAGCAGTTTATCCAACCAGGGGACGAATAACTATGGCTACACCTTC
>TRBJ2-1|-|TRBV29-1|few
CSVDRQNSLEQFF
TGCAGCGTCGACCGACAGAATTCCCTAGAGCAGTTCTTC
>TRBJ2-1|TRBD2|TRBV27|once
CASSPGTSGSLYNEQFF
TGTGCCAGCAGCCCCGGGACTAGCGGGAGTCTTTACAATGAGCAGTTCTTC
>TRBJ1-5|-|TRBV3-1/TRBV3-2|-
CASSQSSGQPQHF
TGTGCCAGCAGCCAATCTTCAGGACAGCCCCAGCATTTT
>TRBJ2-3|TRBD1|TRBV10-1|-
CASSESTGTGLSTTHF
TGCGCCAGCAGTGAGTCTACCGGGACAGGGCTATCGACTACCCATTTT
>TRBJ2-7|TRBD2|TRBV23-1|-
CASSQNWGGVTFSSYEQYF
TGCGCCAGCAGTCAGAACTGGGGGGGGGTTACTTTTAGCTCCTACGAGCAGTACTTC
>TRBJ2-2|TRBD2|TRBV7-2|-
CASSPGLAGVTGELFF
TGTGCCAGCAGCCCGGGACTAGCGGGGGTTACCGGGGAGCTGTTTTTT
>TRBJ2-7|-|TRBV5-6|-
CASRMTVGEQYF
TGTGCCAGCAGAATGACAGTAGGCGAGCAGTACTTC
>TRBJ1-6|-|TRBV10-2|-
CASRTWDTPDSPLHF
TGCGCCAGCAGAACCTGGGACACCCCAGATTCACCCCTCCACTTT
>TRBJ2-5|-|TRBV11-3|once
CASSLGQAVNQETQYF
TGTGCCAGCAGCTTAGGGCAGGCTGTCAACCAAGAGACCCAGTACTTC
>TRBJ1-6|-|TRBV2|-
CASSLTEDNSPLHF
TGTGCCAGCAGTCTAACAGAAGATAATTCACCCCTCCACTTT
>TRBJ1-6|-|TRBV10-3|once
CAISESAGEGSPLHF
TGTGCCATCAGTGAGTCTGCAGGGGAGGGCTCACCCCTCCACTTT
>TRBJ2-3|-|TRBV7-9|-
CASSQRAGTDTQYF
TGTGCCAGCAGCCAGCGGGCGGGTACGGATACGCAGTATTTT
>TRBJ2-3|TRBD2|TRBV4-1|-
CASSHTGLVTDTQYF
TGCGCCAGCAGCCATACAGGACTAGTGACAGATACGCAGTATTTT
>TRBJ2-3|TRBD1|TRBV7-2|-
CASSLYRGSTDTQYF
TGTGCCAGCAGCTTATACAGGGGTTCCACAGATACGCAGTATTTT
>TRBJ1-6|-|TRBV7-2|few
CASSLVIRSDSPLHF
TGTGCCAGCAGCTTAGTAATCCGGTCGGATTCACCCCTCCACTTT
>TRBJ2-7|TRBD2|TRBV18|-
CASSLIGSGSADEQYF
TGTGCCAGCTCCCTGATAGGTAGCGGGAGCGCGGACGAGCAGTACTTC
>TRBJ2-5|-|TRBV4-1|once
CASSRVGAGEETQYF
TGCGCCAGCAGCCGTGTGGGGGCAGGAGAAGAGACCCAGTACTTC
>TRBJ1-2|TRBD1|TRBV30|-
CAWIPRPGQGSRGYTF
TGTGCCTGGATCCCAAGACCGGGACAGGGAAGCAGGGGCTACACCTTC
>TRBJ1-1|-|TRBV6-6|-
CATQFSLPGTEAFF
TGTGCCACCCAGTTTTCACTTCCCGGGACTGAAGCTTTCTTT
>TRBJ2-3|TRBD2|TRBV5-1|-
CASSLRTSASDTQYF
TGCGCCAGCAGCCTCCGGACTAGCGCTTCAGATACGCAGTATTTT
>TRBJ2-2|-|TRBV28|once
CASSLGGPNTGELFF
TGTGCCAGCAGTTTAGGGGGCCCTAACACCGGGGAGCTGTTTTTT
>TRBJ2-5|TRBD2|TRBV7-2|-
CASSYGGAEAQYF
TGTGCCAGCAGTTACGGGGGGGCCGAGGCCCAGTACTTC
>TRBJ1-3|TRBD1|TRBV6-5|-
CASKLQGAKGNTIYF
TGTGCCAGCAAGCTACAGGGGGCGAAAGGAAACACCATATATTTT
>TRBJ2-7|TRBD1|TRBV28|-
CASSPRPWTGRHEQYF
TGTGCCAGCAGTCCCCGTCCGTGGACAGGGCGACACGAGCAGTACTTC
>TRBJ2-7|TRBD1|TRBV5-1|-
CASSETGKESEQYF
TGCGCCAGCAGCGAGACAGGGAAAGAATCCGAGCAGTACTTC